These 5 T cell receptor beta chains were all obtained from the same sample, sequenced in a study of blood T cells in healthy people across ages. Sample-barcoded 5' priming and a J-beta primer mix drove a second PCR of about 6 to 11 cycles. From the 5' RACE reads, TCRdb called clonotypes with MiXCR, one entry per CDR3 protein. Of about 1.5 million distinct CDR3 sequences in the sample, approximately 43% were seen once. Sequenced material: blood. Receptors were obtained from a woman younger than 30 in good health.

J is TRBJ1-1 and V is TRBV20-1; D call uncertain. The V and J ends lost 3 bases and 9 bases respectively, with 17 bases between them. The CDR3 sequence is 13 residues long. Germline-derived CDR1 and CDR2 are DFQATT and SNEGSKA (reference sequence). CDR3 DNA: TGCAGTGCTAGCCGGACCCAAGGATGGAAAGCTTTCTTT. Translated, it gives CSASRTQGWKAFF.

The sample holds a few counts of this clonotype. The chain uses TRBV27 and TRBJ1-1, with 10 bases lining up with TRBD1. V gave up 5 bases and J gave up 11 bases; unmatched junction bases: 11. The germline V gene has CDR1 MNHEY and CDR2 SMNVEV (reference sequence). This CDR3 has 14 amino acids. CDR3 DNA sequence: TGTGCCAGCAGTCACGTCCGGGACAGGGGTAGGGCTTTCTTT. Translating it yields CASSHVRDRGRAFF.

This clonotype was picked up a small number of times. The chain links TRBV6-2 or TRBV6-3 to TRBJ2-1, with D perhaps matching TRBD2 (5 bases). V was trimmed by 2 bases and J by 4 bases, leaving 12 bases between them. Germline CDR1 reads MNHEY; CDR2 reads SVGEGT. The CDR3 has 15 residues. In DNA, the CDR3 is TGTGCCAGCAGTTACCCGGGGTTAGGATACAATGAGCAGTTCTTC. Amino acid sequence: CASSYPGLGYNEQFF.

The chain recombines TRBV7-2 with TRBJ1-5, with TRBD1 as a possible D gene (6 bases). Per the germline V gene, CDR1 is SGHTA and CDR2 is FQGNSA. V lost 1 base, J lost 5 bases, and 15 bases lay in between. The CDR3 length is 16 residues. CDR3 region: CASSLVAGDSYQPQHF. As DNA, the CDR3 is TGTGCCAGCAGCTTAGTCGCAGGGGACTCTTATCAGCCCCAGCATTTT.

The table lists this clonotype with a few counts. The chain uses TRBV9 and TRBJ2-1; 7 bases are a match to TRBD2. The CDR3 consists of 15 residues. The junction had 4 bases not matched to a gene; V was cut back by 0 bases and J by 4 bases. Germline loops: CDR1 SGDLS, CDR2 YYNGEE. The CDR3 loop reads CASSVGGGRYNEQFF. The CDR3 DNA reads TGTGCCAGCAGCGTAGGGGGGGGGAGGTACAATGAGCAGTTCTTC.